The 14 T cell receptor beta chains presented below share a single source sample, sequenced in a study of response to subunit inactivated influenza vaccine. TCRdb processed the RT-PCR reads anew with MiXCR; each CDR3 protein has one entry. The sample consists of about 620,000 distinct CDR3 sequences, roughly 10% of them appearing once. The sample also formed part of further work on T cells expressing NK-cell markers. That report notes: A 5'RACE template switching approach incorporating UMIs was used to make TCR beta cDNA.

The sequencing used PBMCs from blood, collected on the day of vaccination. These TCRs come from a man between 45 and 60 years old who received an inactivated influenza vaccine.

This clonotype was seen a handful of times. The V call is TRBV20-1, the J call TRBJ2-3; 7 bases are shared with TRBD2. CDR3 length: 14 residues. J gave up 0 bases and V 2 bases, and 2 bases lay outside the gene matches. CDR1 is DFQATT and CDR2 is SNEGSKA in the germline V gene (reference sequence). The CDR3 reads CSARPGGSTDTQYF. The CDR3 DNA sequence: TGCAGTGCTAGACCGGGGGGAAGCACAGATACGCAGTATTTT.

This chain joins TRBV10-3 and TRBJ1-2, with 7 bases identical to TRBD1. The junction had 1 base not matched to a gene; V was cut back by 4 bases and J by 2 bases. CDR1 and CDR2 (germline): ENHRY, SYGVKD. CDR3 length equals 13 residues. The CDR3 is CAISVDRNYGYTF. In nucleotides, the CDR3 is TGTGCCATCAGTGTGGACAGGAACTATGGCTACACCTTC.

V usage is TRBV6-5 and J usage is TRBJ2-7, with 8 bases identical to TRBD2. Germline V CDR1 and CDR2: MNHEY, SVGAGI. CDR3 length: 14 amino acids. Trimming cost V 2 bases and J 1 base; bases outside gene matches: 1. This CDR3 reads CASSYERGSYEQYF. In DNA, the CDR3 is TGTGCCAGCAGTTACGAGCGGGGGTCCTACGAGCAGTACTTC.

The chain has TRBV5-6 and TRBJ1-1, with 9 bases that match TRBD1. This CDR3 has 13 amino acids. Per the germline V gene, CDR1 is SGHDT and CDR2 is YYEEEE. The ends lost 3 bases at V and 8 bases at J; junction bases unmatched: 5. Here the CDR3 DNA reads TGTGCCAGCAGCTCGGGACAGGGTGAGGAAGCTTTCTTT. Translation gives CASSSGQGEEAFF.

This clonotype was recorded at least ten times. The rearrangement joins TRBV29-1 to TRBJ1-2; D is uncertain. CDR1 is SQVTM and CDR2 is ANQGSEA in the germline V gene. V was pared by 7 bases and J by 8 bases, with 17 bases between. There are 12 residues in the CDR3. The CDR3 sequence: CSADDGFNGYTF. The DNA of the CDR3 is TGCAGCGCCGACGACGGATTCAACGGCTACACCTTC.

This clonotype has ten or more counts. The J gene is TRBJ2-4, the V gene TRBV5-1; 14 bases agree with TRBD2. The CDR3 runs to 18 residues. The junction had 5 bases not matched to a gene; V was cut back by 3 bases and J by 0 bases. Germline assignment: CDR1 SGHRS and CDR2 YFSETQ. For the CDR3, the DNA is TGCGCCAGCAGCTCGGGACTAGCGGGGGCCCTAGCCAAAAACATTCAGTACTTC. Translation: CASSSGLAGALAKNIQYF.

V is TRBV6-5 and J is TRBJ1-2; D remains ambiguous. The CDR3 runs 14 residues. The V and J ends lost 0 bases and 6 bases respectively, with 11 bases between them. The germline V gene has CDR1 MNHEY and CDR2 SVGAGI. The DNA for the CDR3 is TGTGCCAGCAGTTACTCTGGGTCGTGGGATGGCTACACCTTC. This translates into CASSYSGSWDGYTF.

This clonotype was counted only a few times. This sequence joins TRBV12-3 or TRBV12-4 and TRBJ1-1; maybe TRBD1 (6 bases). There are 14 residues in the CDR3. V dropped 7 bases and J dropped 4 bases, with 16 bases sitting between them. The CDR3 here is CASKLTGALTEAFF. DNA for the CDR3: TGTGCCAGCAAGCTGACAGGTGCCCTCACTGAAGCTTTCTTT.

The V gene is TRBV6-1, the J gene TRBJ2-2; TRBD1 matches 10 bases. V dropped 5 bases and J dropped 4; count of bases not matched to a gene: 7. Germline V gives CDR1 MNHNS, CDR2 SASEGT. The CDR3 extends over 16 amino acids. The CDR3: CASSLTGTGVTGELFF. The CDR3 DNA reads TGTGCCAGCAGTCTCACCGGGACAGGGGTCACCGGGGAGCTGTTTTTT.

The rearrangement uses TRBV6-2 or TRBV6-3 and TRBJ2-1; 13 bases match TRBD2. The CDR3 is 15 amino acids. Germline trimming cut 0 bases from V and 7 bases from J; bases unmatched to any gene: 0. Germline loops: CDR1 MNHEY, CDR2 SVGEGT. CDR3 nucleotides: TGTGCCAGCAGTTACTCACTAGCGGGGGGGAATGAGCAGTTCTTC. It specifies CASSYSLAGGNEQFF.

In DNA, the CDR3 is TGTGCCAGCAGCCTATCGGCAGGGGGCTACACCGGGGAGCTGTTTTTT. Encoded protein: CASSLSAGGYTGELFF. The chain employs TRBV11-2 and TRBJ2-2; 8 bases fit TRBD1. CDR1 and CDR2 (germline): SGHAT, FQNNGV. Germline trimming cut 5 bases from V and 3 bases from J; bases unmatched to any gene: 8. The CDR3 is made up of 16 amino acids.

As DNA, the CDR3 is TGTGCCAGCAGTCGGGGGGGGAAAGAGACCCAGTACTTC. Translated: CASSRGGKETQYF. This chain connects TRBV7-2 to TRBJ2-5, with 8 bases lining up with TRBD2. Germline assignment: CDR1 SGHTA and CDR2 FQGNSA. V lost 6 bases, J lost 3 bases, and 3 bases stayed unmatched. This CDR3 has 13 amino acids. The variable domain in full, with the rest retrieved from reference TRBV7-2 and TRBJ2-5, is GAGVSQSPSNKVTEKGKDVELRCDPISGHTALYWYRQSLGQGLEFLIYFQGNSAPDKSGLPSDRFSAERTGGSVSTLTIQRTQQEDSAVYLCASSRGGKETQYFGPGTRLLVL.

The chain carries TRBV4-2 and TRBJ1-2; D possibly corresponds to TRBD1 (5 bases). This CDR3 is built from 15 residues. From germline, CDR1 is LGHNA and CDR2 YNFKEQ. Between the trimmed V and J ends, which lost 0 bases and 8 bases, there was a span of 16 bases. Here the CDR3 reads CASSQDSRGTEGYTF. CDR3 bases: TGTGCCAGCAGCCAAGATTCGAGGGGAACGGAGGGCTACACCTTC.

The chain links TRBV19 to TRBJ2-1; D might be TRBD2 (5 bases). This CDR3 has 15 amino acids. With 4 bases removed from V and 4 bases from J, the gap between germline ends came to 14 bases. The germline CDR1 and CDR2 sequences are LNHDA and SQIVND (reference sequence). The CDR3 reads CASSTGLGDYNEQFF. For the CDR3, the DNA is TGTGCCAGTAGTACCGGACTTGGGGATTACAATGAGCAGTTCTTC.